The clone carrying this TCR beta chain was recorded at least ten times. Its antigen is unidentified. These data come from a study of blood T cells in healthy people across ages. The second PCR ran roughly 6 to 11 cycles with a sample-barcoded 5' primer and J-beta primers. TCRdb itself ran the 5' RACE reads through MiXCR, one entry per CDR3 protein. Among a few hundred thousand distinct CDR3 sequences listed, 52% were seen once. General observations from the study: Naive CD4+ cells and diversity were both higher in long-lived donors than in aged donors. Roughly linear declines in TCR beta diversity per million T cells occurred with age.

The V gene end was trimmed by 5 bases and the J gene end by 1 base; junction bases not matched to a gene: 1. The CDR3 contains 14 residues. Germline V lookup: CDR1 KGHSH, CDR2 LQKENI. No fewer than 6 micrograms of total RNA were isolated from every sample. Specimen: blood. The TCR was taken from a man in his fifties or sixties in good health. The chain recombines TRBV18 with TRBJ2-3, with 9 bases matching TRBD2. The CDR3 region is CASSVAGGTDTQYF. The CDR3 nucleotides read TGTGCCAGCTCAGTAGCGGGGGGCACAGATACGCAGTATTTT.